What follows are 6 T cell receptor beta chains derived from one specimen sequenced in a study of shared clonotypes between healthy human individuals. Assay used: immunoSEQ multiplex PCR; TCRdb lists only in-frame clones, some missing. This table has about 1 million clones, 75% appearing once. Sequenced input: memory CD4+ T cells sorted from blood. Specified subset: CD45RA-negative fraction. The origin of the receptors is a man younger than 35 in good health.

The gene calls are TRBV29-1 and TRBJ2-2; D unclear. Germline-derived CDR1 and CDR2 are SQVTM and ANQGSEA. Trimming shortened V by 8 bases and J by 1 base, and 8 bases separated the two germline ends. This CDR3 has 12 residues. The CDR3 spells CSFQMNTGELFF. CDR3 coding DNA: TGCAGCTTCCAAATGAACACCGGGGAGCTGTTTTTT.

The J gene is TRBJ2-5, the V gene TRBV28; weak D call: TRBD1 (6 bases). Germline loops: CDR1 MDHEN, CDR2 SYDVKM. The V gene lost 3 bases and the J gene lost 4 bases, with 12 bases spanning the gap. CDR3 length: 14 residues. The CDR3 spells CASSLPGQRETQYF. CDR3 DNA sequence: TGTGCCAGCAGTTTGCCTGGACAGCGAGAGACCCAGTACTTC.

This clone was detected once. The chain links TRBV6-6 to TRBJ2-7; D is undetermined. The CDR3 runs 14 residues. V lost 10 bases and J lost 3, with 19 bases in between. CDR1 and CDR2 (germline): MNHNY, SVGAGI (reference sequence). The CDR3 bases are TGTGCCACCAGGCCCGGCCAAGAATTCTACGAGCAGTACTTC. This translates into CATRPGQEFYEQYF.

This chain joins TRBV19 and TRBJ1-6; D might be TRBD1 (6 bases). Germline CDR1 is LNHDA and CDR2 is SQIVND (reference sequence). The CDR3 totals 12 residues. V shed 8 bases and J shed 6 bases, with 8 bases lying between them. The CDR3 here is CASQGFNSPLHF. CDR3 in DNA: TGTGCCAGTCAGGGGTTTAATTCACCCCTCCACTTT.

The chain employs TRBV7-9 and TRBJ1-4; D is unresolved. V shed 6 bases and J shed 7 bases, with 6 bases lying between them. CDR3 size: 11 residues. From germline, CDR1 is SEHNR and CDR2 FQNEAQ (reference sequence). The CDR3 DNA reads TGTGCCAGCAGTAGAGGTGAAAAACTGTTTTTT. Its translation is CASSRGEKLFF.

This clone has only a few counts. The chain links TRBV7-2 to TRBJ2-7, with TRBD1 matching 10 bases. The V and J ends lost 6 bases and 3 bases, in that order; junction bases with no gene match: 8. CDR1 and CDR2 from the germline V gene are SGHTA and FQGNSA. The length of the CDR3 is 15 residues. This chain's CDR3 is CASRFDRGPLYEQYF. The CDR3 DNA reads TGTGCCAGCAGGTTCGACAGGGGGCCCCTCTACGAGCAGTACTTC.